The 30 T cell receptor beta chains in this list originate from one sample, sequenced in a study of graft-versus-host responses after intestinal transplantation. These TCRs are of unknown antigen specificity. Profiled with immunoSEQ multiplex PCR; TCRdb holds only in-frame clones, not every one. The top ten clones hold around 0.17% of a sample with around 96,000 clones, about 94% of them seen once. The sequences come from unstimulated CD4+ T cells sorted from spleen or lymph node cells, collected before intestinal transplant. Every receptor here comes from a human donor who received an intestinal transplant.

The V and J genes are TRBV10-3 and TRBJ2-5; possible D gene TRBD1, 7 bases. Trimming cost V 10 bases and J 4 bases, with 13 bases left between them. This CDR3 contains 12 residues. The germline gives CDR1 ENHRY, CDR2 SYGVKD. This chain's CDR3 is CASGTAGETQYF. CDR3 DNA sequence: TGTGCCAGCGGGACAGCGGGAGAGACCCAGTACTTC.

The V and J genes are TRBV7-9 and TRBJ2-3, with D maybe TRBD2 (5 bases). CDR3 length: 17 residues. Germline V CDR1 and CDR2: SEHNR, FQNEAQ (reference sequence). V was trimmed by 0 bases and J by 2 bases, leaving 15 bases between them. The DNA of the CDR3 is TGTGCCAGCAGCTTAGCGGTCTCTCTGGACTTCACAGATACGCAGTATTTT. Encoded protein: CASSLAVSLDFTDTQYF. The whole variable domain, filled in from reference TRBV7-9 and TRBJ2-3, reads DTGVSQNPRHKITKRGQNVTFRCDPISEHNRLYWYRQTLGQGPEFLTYFQNEAQLEKSRLLSDRFSAERPKGSFSTLEIQRTEQGDSAMYLCASSLAVSLDFTDTQYFGPGTRLTVL.

The chain couples TRBV5-1 to TRBJ1-4; TRBD1 might be the D (5 bases). The CDR3 spans 15 residues. Trimming shortened V by 4 bases and J by 5 bases, and 15 bases separated the two germline ends. Germline assignment: CDR1 SGHRS and CDR2 YFSETQ. In nucleotides, the CDR3 is TGCGCCAGCAGCAGGGGCGGGGCGCCCAATGAAAAACTGTTTTTT. The encoded protein is CASSRGGAPNEKLFF. Full variable domain (rest looked up from reference TRBV5-1 and TRBJ1-4): KAGVTQTPRYLIKTRGQQVTLSCSPISGHRSVSWYQQTPGQGLQFLFEYFSETQRNKGNFPGRFSGRQFSNSRSEMNVSTLELGDSALYLCASSRGGAPNEKLFFGSGTQLSVL.

This chain connects TRBV13 to TRBJ1-1, with 9 bases matching TRBD1. CDR3 length: 15 amino acids. The ends lost 1 base at V and 0 bases at J; junction bases unmatched: 0. Germline CDR1 is PRHDT and CDR2 is FYEKMQ (reference sequence). The CDR3 region is CASSLDRGLNTEAFF. CDR3 DNA sequence: TGTGCCAGCAGCTTAGACAGGGGGCTGAACACTGAAGCTTTCTTT.

The V call is TRBV28, the J call TRBJ1-1; 7 nucleotides match TRBD1. Unmatched junction bases numbered 6, after V lost 2 bases and J lost 12 bases. The germline V gene has CDR1 MDHEN and CDR2 SYDVKM. The CDR3 spans 12 residues. CDR3 protein: CASSLVRQGSFF. CDR3 DNA: TGTGCCAGCAGTTTAGTACGACAGGGTTCTTTCTTT.

This chain links TRBV6-1 with TRBJ2-1; no firm D call. CDR1 and CDR2 from the germline V gene are MNHNS and SASEGT. V was cut by 5 bases and J by 2 bases, with 10 bases left in between. The CDR3 totals 14 residues. CDR3 sequence: CASSRLGPYNEQFF. For the CDR3, the DNA is TGTGCCAGCAGTCGATTGGGCCCCTACAATGAGCAGTTCTTC.

The rearrangement joins TRBV5-6 to TRBJ2-5; 11 nucleotides match TRBD2. The CDR3 spans 16 residues. Per germline, CDR1 SGHDT and CDR2 YYEEEE. With 2 bases clipped from V and 1 base from J, the junction kept 4 bases outside the gene matches. The CDR3 DNA reads TGTGCCAGCAGCTTCAAGACTAGCGGGACCCAAGAGACCCAGTACTTC. This encodes CASSFKTSGTQETQYF. Supplemented by reference TRBV5-6 and TRBJ2-5, the full variable domain reads DAGVTQSPTHLIKTRGQQVTLRCSPKSGHDTVSWYQQALGQGPQFIFQYYEEEERQRGNFPDRFSGHQFPNYSSELNVNALLLGDSALYLCASSFKTSGTQETQYFGPGTRLLVL.

The V call is TRBV4-1, the J call TRBJ2-1; 10 bases line up with TRBD2. The CDR3 runs 13 residues. V lost 6 bases to trimming and J lost 6 bases; unmatched junction nucleotides: 2. Germline values: CDR1 MGHRA, CDR2 YSYEKL. CDR3 sequence reads: CASRLAGVNEQFF. CDR3 sequence (DNA): TGCGCCAGCAGGCTAGCGGGAGTCAATGAGCAGTTCTTC.

This clone has just one count. This chain links TRBV11-2 with TRBJ1-4; D unresolved. Looked up from germline, CDR1 is SGHAT and CDR2 is FQNNGV. The CDR3 is made up of 15 amino acids. V was pared by 4 bases and J by 5 bases, with 14 bases between. The CDR3 loop is CASSSLGQKNEKLFF. The DNA of the CDR3 is TGTGCCAGCAGCTCTCTTGGGCAGAAGAATGAAAAACTGTTTTTT.

This chain joins TRBV25-1 and TRBJ1-6; the D gene is possibly TRBD1 (5 bases). The CDR3 runs to 16 residues. V shed 5 bases and J shed 3 bases, with 14 bases lying between them. Germline V CDR1 and CDR2: MGHDK, SYGVNS. The CDR3 DNA is TGTGCCAGCAGTAATACAGGAGCTTTCTATAATTCACCCCTCCACTTT. Amino acid sequence: CASSNTGAFYNSPLHF.

The genes are TRBV6-1 and TRBJ1-2; 7 bases align to TRBD1. Germline V CDR1 and CDR2: MNHNS, SASEGT. The junction had 18 bases not matched to a gene; V was cut back by 2 bases and J by 3 bases. The CDR3 is 19 amino acids. The CDR3 reads CASSEKYGTASLLDYGYTF. The CDR3 DNA follows: TGTGCCAGCAGTGAAAAATATGGGACAGCCAGCCTCCTTGACTATGGCTACACCTTC.

This chain connects TRBV4-1 to TRBJ2-7, with 10 bases lining up with TRBD2. The germline V gene has CDR1 MGHRA and CDR2 YSYEKL. The CDR3 loop spans 16 amino acids. V dropped 1 base and J dropped 4; count of bases not matched to a gene: 7. This CDR3 reads CASSQVSSGGGYEQYF. DNA of the CDR3: TGCGCCAGCAGCCAAGTTTCGAGCGGGGGGGGGTACGAGCAGTACTTC.

The rearrangement uses TRBV5-6 and TRBJ2-1, with 7 bases that match TRBD2. With 2 bases clipped from V and 7 bases from J, the junction kept 6 bases outside the gene matches. The CDR3 runs to 14 residues. Germline V gives CDR1 SGHDT, CDR2 YYEEEE. CDR3 protein: CASSFDSGYNEQFF. CDR3 in DNA: TGTGCCAGCAGCTTCGATAGCGGGTATAATGAGCAGTTCTTC.

This clone occurred once. The chain has TRBV5-1 and TRBJ2-3, with a weak D call TRBD2 (5 bases). Germline CDR1 and CDR2: SGHRS and YFSETQ. The CDR3 sequence is 14 residues long. V shed 4 bases and J shed 3 bases, with 12 bases lying between them. The CDR3 sequence is CASSPGDPTDTQYF. The CDR3 bases are TGCGCCAGCAGCCCCGGGGATCCGACAGATACGCAGTATTTT. The full variable domain, with the rest looked up from reference TRBV5-1 and TRBJ2-3, is KAGVTQTPRYLIKTRGQQVTLSCSPISGHRSVSWYQQTPGQGLQFLFEYFSETQRNKGNFPGRFSGRQFSNSRSEMNVSTLELGDSALYLCASSPGDPTDTQYFGPGTRLTVL.

This clone came up once. This chain links TRBV15 with TRBJ2-1; TRBD2 aligns across 9 bases. The V and J ends lost 0 bases and 7 bases, in that order; junction bases with no gene match: 10. Germline V gene lookup returns CDR1 LNHNV and CDR2 YYDKDF (reference sequence). The CDR3 contains 17 residues. The CDR3 DNA reads TGTGCCACCAGCAGAGATGATCTTGGCGGGAGGGTGAATGAGCAGTTCTTC. It is translated as CATSRDDLGGRVNEQFF.

The table lists this clone with a count of one. V is TRBV5-4 and J is TRBJ1-1; TRBD1 is a possible D gene (6 bases). V was shortened by 5 bases and J by 5 bases, with 19 bases between the two germline ends. CDR1 and CDR2 from the germline V gene are SGHNT and YYREEE (reference sequence). The CDR3 spans 15 residues. For the CDR3, the DNA is TGTGCCAGCAGACAAATGGACAGTGGATATACTGAAGCTTTCTTT. As protein: CASRQMDSGYTEAFF.

This clone was counted only a few times. V and J are TRBV4-3 and TRBJ1-2, with TRBD1 as a possible D gene (5 bases). CDR3 length equals 15 residues. The germline V gene encodes CDR1 LGHNA and CDR2 YSLEER. The V and J ends lost 4 bases and 3 bases respectively, with 15 bases between them. The CDR3 DNA is TGCGCCAGCAGCCCTCAGACGGGGGGATACTATGGCTACACCTTC. Translation gives CASSPQTGGYYGYTF.

This clone was counted once. The rearrangement joins TRBV19 to TRBJ1-2; 7 bases match TRBD1. This CDR3 is built from 14 residues. Trimming cost V 5 bases and J 4 bases; bases outside gene matches: 7. CDR1 and CDR2 (germline): LNHDA, SQIVND (reference sequence). CDR3 protein: CASSSTGPFYGYTF. In nucleotides, the CDR3 is TGTGCCAGTAGTTCGACAGGGCCGTTCTATGGCTACACCTTC.

The rearrangement joins TRBV7-3 to TRBJ2-4, with 10 bases aligning to TRBD2. This CDR3 is 16 amino acids long. The V and J ends lost 1 base and 5 bases, in that order; junction bases with no gene match: 5. The germline V gene encodes CDR1 SGHTA and CDR2 FQGTGA. The chain's CDR3 is CASSLRSGGAENIQYF. CDR3 DNA sequence: TGTGCCAGCAGCTTAAGGAGCGGGGGGGCCGAAAACATTCAGTACTTC. The full variable domain, in which reference TRBV7-3 and TRBJ2-4 provide the parts outside the CDR3, is GAGVSQTPSNKVTEKGKYVELRCDPISGHTALYWYRQSLGQGPEFLIYFQGTGAADDSGLPNDRFFAVRPEGSVSTLKIQRTERGDSAVYLCASSLRSGGAENIQYFGAGTRLSVL.

The J gene is TRBJ2-3, the V gene TRBV4-3, with D hard to call. In germline, CDR1 is LGHNA, CDR2 YSLEER. This CDR3 comprises 13 residues. Trimming removed 0 bases at V and 7 bases at J, with 8 bases between. For the CDR3, the DNA is TGCGCCAGCAGCCAAGATGTAGCATATACGCAGTATTTT. It yields the protein CASSQDVAYTQYF.

The rearrangement uses TRBV6-1 and TRBJ1-1; 8 positions match TRBD1. J gave up 1 base and V 3 bases, and 4 bases lay outside the gene matches. The CDR3 extends over 15 amino acids. Germline V gene data show CDR1 as MNHNS and CDR2 as SASEGT. This CDR3 is CASSDRGQGNTEAFF. The CDR3 DNA reads as TGTGCCAGCAGTGATCGAGGACAGGGGAACACTGAAGCTTTCTTT.

This clone came up a few times. The chain links TRBV6-1 to TRBJ2-1; D is unclear. Germline V gene sequence: CDR1 MNHNS, CDR2 SASEGT. Trimming removed 6 bases at V and 7 bases at J, with 13 bases between. This CDR3 has 13 residues. For the CDR3, the DNA is TGTGCCAGCAGCGGGTCTGGATTAAATGAGCAGTTCTTC. Its protein is CASSGSGLNEQFF.

The chain uses TRBV29-1 and TRBJ2-5, with D possibly TRBD2 on 5 matching bases. Trimming removed 3 bases from V and 1 base from J, with 9 bases in between. The CDR3 sequence is 13 residues long. In germline, CDR1 is SQVTM, CDR2 ANQGSEA. The CDR3 sequence is CSVEERTQETQYF. The CDR3, as DNA: TGCAGCGTTGAGGAGCGGACCCAAGAGACCCAGTACTTC.

V and J are TRBV6-1 and TRBJ1-2; 7 bases map to TRBD1. Per germline, CDR1 MNHNS and CDR2 SASEGT. This CDR3 is 15 amino acids long. V shed 8 bases and J 0 bases; nucleotides not matched to a gene: 9. The CDR3 region is CASGQVAPANYGYTF. The DNA of the CDR3 is TGTGCCAGCGGACAGGTGGCCCCCGCTAACTATGGCTACACCTTC.

This clone appeared a single time. The chain recombines TRBV11-1 with TRBJ2-5; D may be TRBD1 (5 bases). V shed 1 base and J shed 4 bases, with 16 bases lying between them. The CDR3 is made up of 16 amino acids. In germline, CDR1 is SGHAT, CDR2 FQDESV (reference sequence). CDR3 sequence: CASSLGRAGSGETQYF. The CDR3 DNA is TGTGCCAGCAGCTTAGGTCGTGCAGGGTCAGGAGAGACCCAGTACTTC.

V and J are TRBV23-1 and TRBJ2-2; D may be TRBD2 (6 bases). TRBV23-1 is annotated as an ORF whose role is uncertain. The CDR3 sequence is 17 residues long. Trimming took 2 bases from V and 4 from J, leaving 17 bases between them. The CDR3 DNA follows: TGCGCCAGCAGTCAAAGCACTACTAGCATTGTCACCGGGGAGCTGTTTTTT. Its protein is CASSQSTTSIVTGELFF.

This clone was found a few times. The CDR3 nucleotides read TGTGCCAGCAGACGGACAGCCGATTCTGGAAACACCATATATTTT. This encodes CASRRTADSGNTIYF. The rearrangement joins TRBV6-5 to TRBJ1-3; TRBD1 might be the D (6 bases). CDR3 size: 15 residues. Germline CDR1 is MNHEY and CDR2 is SVGAGI. V lost 6 bases and J 1 base, leaving 13 bases between the germline ends.

The chain uses TRBV2 and TRBJ1-1; possibly TRBD1 for D (6 bases). The germline CDR1 and CDR2 sequences are SNHLY and FYNNEI. The CDR3 spans 16 residues. The ends were cut back, 5 bases at V and 0 bases at J, with 16 bases in the middle. As DNA, the CDR3 is TGTGCCAGCAGTCAACAGGGTGGCCGAATGAACACTGAAGCTTTCTTT. The encoded protein is CASSQQGGRMNTEAFF.

The chain joins TRBV6-1 to TRBJ2-1; 10 nucleotides line up with TRBD1. This CDR3 region has 18 residues. The J segment lost 0 bases and the V segment lost 3 bases, leaving 8 bases of the junction unmatched. Per the germline V gene, CDR1 is MNHNS and CDR2 is SASEGT. CDR3 DNA: TGTGCCAGCAGTGAGGAGACAGGGGGCCCGAGCTCCTACAATGAGCAGTTCTTC. Translation: CASSEETGGPSSYNEQFF.

The chain uses TRBV2 and TRBJ2-7; 8 bases align to TRBD1. With V trimmed by 4 bases and J by 5 bases, 10 bases remained unmatched. The CDR3 sequence is 15 residues long. Germline V gives CDR1 SNHLY, CDR2 FYNNEI. The CDR3 protein is CASSAEAGGRDEQYF. CDR3 coding DNA: TGTGCCAGCAGTGCCGAGGCAGGGGGCCGGGACGAGCAGTACTTC. The entire variable domain, with the rest obtained from reference TRBV2 and TRBJ2-7, is as follows: EPEVTQTPSHQVTQMGQEVILRCVPISNHLYFYWYRQILGQKVEFLVSFYNNEISEKSEIFDDQFSVERPDGSNFTLKIRSTKLEDSAMYFCASSAEAGGRDEQYFGPGTRLTVT.